This entry lists 14 T cell receptor beta chains sequenced from one sample in a study of OX40 agonist ivuxolimab in advanced cancers. The protocol was immunoSEQ multiplex PCR, while the TCRdb copy is restricted to in-frame clones and leaves out a portion. The data contain tens of thousands of clones, approximately 80% of them singletons. The starting material was CD4+ or CD8+ T cells sorted from blood, obtained in a trial of the OX40 agonist ivuxolimab. All receptors come from an adult with an advanced solid tumor such as melanoma, head and neck, liver or kidney cancer.

The chain recombines TRBV4-1 with TRBJ2-6; TRBD2 matches 15 bases. There are 21 residues in the CDR3. Germline V CDR1 and CDR2: MGHRA, YSYEKL. The V segment lost 6 bases and the J segment 3 bases; nucleotides outside the gene matches: 15. CDR3 coding DNA: TGCGCCAGCAGACAGGGTACCGGACTAGCGGGGGGGCCTAATGGGGCCAACGTCCTGACTTTC. Translated, it gives CASRQGTGLAGGPNGANVLTF.

The chain is built from TRBV11-3 and TRBJ2-1, with a tentative D call TRBD1 (6 bases). Trimming left V 5 bases short and J 10 bases short, with 30 bases between. Per the germline V gene, CDR1 is SGHNT and CDR2 is YENEEA. This CDR3 contains 18 residues. CDR3 nucleotides: TGTGCCAGCAGCGCCGAGGGACATTTTCGGCTCTTGCCCGGAGAGCAGTTCTTC. It encodes CASSAEGHFRLLPGEQFF.

This clone was detected a few times. J is TRBJ1-1 and V is TRBV27; no definite D call. V was clipped by 4 bases and J by 1 base, with 19 bases between them. Germline V lookup: CDR1 MNHEY, CDR2 SMNVEV (reference sequence). The CDR3 extends over 17 amino acids. CDR3 loop: CASSSGSRRVTNTEAFF. The CDR3, as DNA: TGTGCCAGCAGTTCGGGGAGCCGGCGGGTAACGAACACTGAAGCTTTCTTT.

The chain combines TRBV10-1 with TRBJ2-3; D is unresolved. Between the trimmed V and J ends, which lost 5 bases and 5 bases, there was a span of 8 bases. The CDR3 runs to 12 residues. Per the germline V gene, CDR1 is WNHNN and CDR2 is SYGVQD (reference sequence). CDR3 DNA sequence: TGCGCCAGCAGTCCAAATAAAGATACGCAGTATTTT. This sequence encodes CASSPNKDTQYF.

This chain connects TRBV19 to TRBJ2-7, with D possibly called TRBD1 or TRBD2 (5 bases each). The germline V and J ends were trimmed by 1 base and 3 bases, with 10 bases remaining between them. The CDR3 is made up of 14 amino acids. Germline V gene data show CDR1 as LNHDA and CDR2 as SQIVND (reference sequence). The CDR3 spells CASSIGGINYEQYF. The CDR3 coding sequence is TGTGCCAGTAGTATAGGGGGGATCAACTACGAGCAGTACTTC.

This chain joins TRBV30 and TRBJ1-1; 9 bases line up with TRBD1. V shed 5 bases and J 1 base; nucleotides not matched to a gene: 8. CDR3 length equals 15 residues. CDR1 GTSNPN and CDR2 SVGIG come from the germline V gene (reference sequence). The CDR3: CAWDMTGGQNTEAFF. CDR3 in DNA: TGTGCCTGGGATATGACAGGGGGGCAGAACACTGAAGCTTTCTTT.

V and J are TRBV11-3 and TRBJ1-4; 12 bases agree with TRBD1. This CDR3 is built from 18 residues. The ends lost 5 bases at V and 10 bases at J; junction bases unmatched: 17. Looked up from germline, CDR1 is SGHNT and CDR2 is YENEEA. The chain's CDR3 is CASSPRRRGQGASGKLFF. Here the CDR3 DNA reads TGTGCCAGCAGCCCTCGGAGAAGGGGACAGGGGGCGAGTGGAAAACTGTTTTTT. Full variable domain (missing parts from reference TRBV11-3 and TRBJ1-4): EAGVVQSPRYKIIEKKQPVAFWCNPISGHNTLYWYLQNLGQGPELLIRYENEEAVDDSQLPKDRFSAERLKGVDSTLKIQPAELGDSAVYLCASSPRRRGQGASGKLFFGSGTQLSVL.

The chain couples TRBV19 to TRBJ2-7; D possibly corresponds to TRBD2 (5 bases). This CDR3 comprises 14 residues. Germline CDR1 reads LNHDA; CDR2 reads SQIVND (reference sequence). V gave up 5 bases and J gave up 1 base, with 12 bases separating them. The CDR3 coding sequence is TGTGCCAGTAGTTCCTCTTCGGGGTCCTACGAGCAGTACTTC. Its translation: CASSSSSGSYEQYF.

The CDR3 here is CASSLGLAGLGYEQYF. The CDR3 DNA reads as TGTGCCAGCAGCTTAGGTCTAGCGGGATTAGGATACGAGCAGTACTTC. The J gene is TRBJ2-7, the V gene TRBV7-2, with TRBD2 identical over 9 bases. CDR3 length: 16 amino acids. Germline V gene data show CDR1 as SGHTA and CDR2 as FQGNSA. V gave up 1 base and J gave up 4 bases; unmatched junction bases: 8.

This clone was counted a single time. V and J are TRBV18 and TRBJ2-2; 9 bases map to TRBD2. J gave up 5 bases and V 7 bases, and 11 bases lay outside the gene matches. Germline V lookup: CDR1 KGHSH, CDR2 LQKENI. This CDR3 is built from 16 residues. The CDR3 loop is CASLNRRTSVTGELFF. The CDR3, as DNA: TGTGCCAGCTTAAACAGACGGACTAGCGTTACCGGGGAGCTGTTTTTT.

The chain uses TRBV9 and TRBJ2-1; 8 bases are shared with TRBD2. Trimming cost V 0 bases and J 4 bases; bases outside gene matches: 6. Germline V gene data show CDR1 as SGDLS and CDR2 as YYNGEE. The CDR3 covers 16 residues. The CDR3 is CASSVDPGGSYNEQFF. The DNA of the CDR3 is TGTGCCAGCAGCGTAGATCCGGGGGGGTCGTACAATGAGCAGTTCTTC.

The V gene is TRBV2, the J gene TRBJ2-7; 8 nucleotides match TRBD2. V lost 5 bases, J lost 6 bases, and 12 bases stayed unmatched. Per germline, CDR1 SNHLY and CDR2 FYNNEI. The CDR3 extends over 15 amino acids. The CDR3 DNA reads TGTGCCAGCAGTCTTCAAACCAGCGGGAGCGGCGAGCAGTACTTC. Translated: CASSLQTSGSGEQYF.

The gene calls are TRBV9 and TRBJ2-7; possible D gene TRBD2, 6 bases. Trimming cost V 7 bases and J 0 bases, with 11 bases left between them. This CDR3 comprises 13 residues. CDR1 is SGDLS and CDR2 is YYNGEE in the germline V gene. CDR3 DNA: TGTGCCAGCTCAAGGGGAGGCTCCTACGAGCAGTACTTC. The encoded protein is CASSRGGSYEQYF. The whole variable domain, remainder taken from reference TRBV9 and TRBJ2-7, is DSGVTQTPKHLITATGQRVTLRCSPRSGDLSVYWYQQSLDQGLQFLIQYYNGEERAKGNILERFSAQQFPDLHSELNLSSLELGDSALYFCASSRGGSYEQYFGPGTRLTVT.

The chain is built from TRBV10-1 and TRBJ2-3, with unresolved D. This CDR3 contains 11 residues. V gave up 3 bases and J gave up 6 bases, with 4 bases separating them. CDR1 WNHNN and CDR2 SYGVQD come from the germline V gene (reference sequence). CDR3 residues: CASSDKDTQYF. The DNA for the CDR3 is TGCGCCAGCAGTGATAAGGATACGCAGTATTTT.